One sample yielded the 22 T cell receptor beta chains listed below, sequenced in a study of cytomegalovirus exposure and HLA in healthy donors. With 60 Vbeta and 13 Jbeta primers, the PCR was carried out. The repertoire was sequenced with immunoSEQ multiplex PCR; TCRdb's copy has only in-frame clones and lacks some. The sample records some 220,000 clones, just under 80% being singletons. Material: PBMCs. The receptors come from a boy aged 5-17 years in good health and CMV-seronegative.

This chain joins TRBV2 and TRBJ2-3, with TRBD1 identical over 10 bases. Germline values: CDR1 SNHLY, CDR2 FYNNEI. The V segment lost 6 bases and the J segment 5 bases; nucleotides outside the gene matches: 8. The CDR3 extends over 15 amino acids. In DNA form, the CDR3 reads TGTGCCAGCAGCCAAGGACAGGGGGACATAGATACGCAGTATTTT. This sequence encodes CASSQGQGDIDTQYF.

This rearrangement joins TRBV7-9 to TRBJ1-4; D is perhaps TRBD1 (6 bases). Between the trimmed V and J ends, which lost 1 base and 7 bases, there was a span of 19 bases. The CDR3 runs to 17 residues. CDR1 is SEHNR, CDR2 FQNEAQ, per germline (reference sequence). CDR3 loop: CASSLGLRQGLSEKLFF. The CDR3 region has the DNA TGTGCCAGCAGCTTAGGGCTGCGGCAGGGGTTAAGTGAAAAACTGTTTTTT.

V usage is TRBV5-1 and J usage is TRBJ2-5; 8 bases map to TRBD2. The assigned J gene may be wrong: the sequence end matches TRBJ2-7 better. CDR1 SGHRS and CDR2 YFSETQ come from the germline V gene. This CDR3 region has 15 residues. CDR3 DNA sequence: TGCGCCAGCAGCCGAGGGGCTGGGACTAGCTACGAGCAGTACTTC. Encoded protein: CASSRGAGTSYEQYF.

This sequence joins TRBV19 and TRBJ2-3, with 7 bases that match TRBD2. V was pared by 6 bases and J by 2 bases, with 11 bases of the junction left unmatched. The CDR3 loop spans 16 amino acids. Germline assignment: CDR1 LNHDA and CDR2 SQIVND (reference sequence). This chain's CDR3 is CASRPRWGGYTDTQYF. CDR3 nucleotides: TGTGCCAGTAGACCAAGGTGGGGGGGGTACACAGATACGCAGTATTTT.

This sequence joins TRBV2 and TRBJ2-4, with 9 bases aligning to TRBD2. V was clipped by 4 bases and J by 6 bases; unmatched bases: 7. Germline V gives CDR1 SNHLY, CDR2 FYNNEI. The CDR3 extends over 15 amino acids. The CDR3 is CASSVGRGGINIQYF. In nucleotides, the CDR3 is TGTGCCAGCAGTGTAGGGCGGGGGGGCATAAACATTCAGTACTTC.

The V gene is TRBV21-1, the J gene TRBJ2-7; TRBD1, the table's D call, was not compared with the DNA. TRBV21-1 is recorded as a pseudogene. The CDR3 loop spans 22 amino acids. The CDR3 nucleotides are TGTGCCAGCAGCAATGGAGTCGGAGTATGTTTATCCATGGGACAGGGCCACTACGAGCAGTACTTC. It codes for CASSNGVGVCLSMGQGHYEQYF.

The gene calls are TRBV5-1 and TRBJ2-3; TRBD2 aligns across 9 bases. Germline V gives CDR1 SGHRS, CDR2 YFSETQ. The junction had 10 bases not matched to a gene; V was cut back by 5 bases and J by 3 bases. CDR3 length equals 16 residues. The CDR3 is CASRSGLAGWTDTQYF. The CDR3 bases are TGCGCCAGCAGAAGTGGGCTAGCGGGATGGACAGATACGCAGTATTTT.

The rearrangement uses TRBV9 and TRBJ2-5, with D hard to call. The germline V gene has CDR1 SGDLS and CDR2 YYNGEE. There are 15 residues in the CDR3. Trimming took off 7 bases at V and 1 base at J, with 17 bases between the two ends. The CDR3 DNA reads as TGTGCCAGCGTCCTAAGAGAAGCTTTCCAAGAGACCCAGTACTTC. Residues: CASVLREAFQETQYF. Filled out from reference TRBV9 and TRBJ2-5, the complete variable domain reads DSGVTQTPKHLITATGQRVTLRCSPRSGDLSVYWYQQSLDQGLQFLIQYYNGEERAKGNILERFSAQQFPDLHSELNLSSLELGDSALYFCASVLREAFQETQYFGPGTRLLVL.

The rearrangement joins TRBV18 to TRBJ1-1; D is possibly TRBD1 (5 bases). Trimming cost V 3 bases and J 4 bases, with 9 bases left between them. Germline CDR1 reads KGHSH; CDR2 reads LQKENI. The CDR3 is 13 amino acids. CDR3 sequence: CASSPGQGTEAFF. DNA for the CDR3: TGTGCCAGCTCACCGGGCCAGGGCACTGAAGCTTTCTTT.

This chain connects TRBV6-4 to TRBJ1-5, with D possibly matching TRBD1 (5 bases). Trimming took off 3 bases at V and 7 bases at J, with 16 bases between the two ends. Germline loops: CDR1 MRHNA, CDR2 SNTAGT. This CDR3 is 15 amino acids long. In DNA, the CDR3 is TGTGCCAGCAGTGATCACAGTCCAGGGTGGCAGCCCCAGCATTTT. Translating gives CASSDHSPGWQPQHF.

J is TRBJ2-7 and V is TRBV19; D not certain. The germline gives CDR1 LNHDA, CDR2 SQIVND (reference sequence). Trimming pared 2 bases from V and 2 bases from J, leaving 13 bases between. This CDR3 has 15 residues. The CDR3 spells CASSIKLGSTYEQYF. CDR3 bases: TGTGCCAGTAGTATAAAGTTGGGCAGTACCTACGAGCAGTACTTC.

V and J are TRBV4-1 and TRBJ2-2; TRBD1 agrees at 8 bases. This CDR3 has 15 residues. Germline V gives CDR1 MGHRA, CDR2 YSYEKL. The ends lost 4 bases at V and 5 bases at J; junction bases unmatched: 6. The CDR3 is CASSPPGGATGELFF. The CDR3 DNA reads TGCGCCAGCAGCCCTCCAGGGGGCGCAACCGGGGAGCTGTTTTTT.

J is TRBJ1-4 and V is TRBV21-1; the table calls TRBD1, which could not be checked here. TRBV21-1 is flagged as a pseudogene. The CDR3 is 15 residues long. The CDR3 DNA reads TGTGCCAGCAGCATCAACAGGGGGGCTAATGAAAAACTGTTTTTT. Amino acid sequence: CASSINRGANEKLFF.

This sequence joins TRBV30 and TRBJ1-4; D might be TRBD1 (6 bases). Germline V gives CDR1 GTSNPN, CDR2 SVGIG (reference sequence). This CDR3 region has 15 residues. V lost 2 bases to trimming and J lost 0 bases, with 10 bases between them. The CDR3 protein is CAWSTPGATNEKLFF. The DNA of the CDR3 is TGTGCCTGGAGTACGCCAGGGGCAACTAATGAAAAACTGTTTTTT. Based on the CDR3 plus reference TRBV30 and TRBJ1-4, the full variable domain is SQTIHQWPATLVQPVGSPLSLECTVEGTSNPNLYWYRQAAGRGLQLLFYSVGIGQISSEVPQNLSASRPQDRQFILSSKKLLLSDSGFYLCAWSTPGATNEKLFFGSGTQLSVL.

This clone occurred a few times. The rearrangement links TRBV29-1 to TRBJ2-7; 8 bases map to TRBD1. Trimming cost V 5 bases and J 10 bases; bases outside gene matches: 10. The CDR3 runs to 12 residues. Germline-derived CDR1 and CDR2 are SQVTM and ANQGSEA. The CDR3 DNA follows: TGCAGCGTTCGACTCGACAGGGGTGTACAGTACTTC. Translation gives CSVRLDRGVQYF.

In its sample, this clone was seen once. V gene TRBV5-4 combines with J gene TRBJ2-5; maybe TRBD2 (6 bases). CDR1 is SGHNT and CDR2 is YYREEE in the germline V gene (reference sequence). This CDR3 spans 13 amino acids. V was cut by 1 base and J by 3 bases, with 7 bases left in between. The CDR3 DNA sequence: TGTGCCAGCAGCTTGTGGGGGGAAGAGACCCAGTACTTC. Encoded protein: CASSLWGEETQYF. Supplemented by reference TRBV5-4 and TRBJ2-5, the full variable domain reads ETGVTQSPTHLIKTRGQQVTLRCSSQSGHNTVSWYQQALGQGPQFIFQYYREEENGRGNFPPRFSGLQFPNYSSELNVNALELDDSALYLCASSLWGEETQYFGPGTRLLVL.

V and J are TRBV2 and TRBJ1-2; 7 nucleotides line up with TRBD1. The V and J ends lost 8 bases and 7 bases, in that order; junction bases with no gene match: 10. Germline V gives CDR1 SNHLY, CDR2 FYNNEI. The CDR3 runs to 13 residues. The CDR3 reads CASLPPAGGGYTF. CDR3 sequence (DNA): TGTGCCAGCCTACCGCCCGCAGGGGGTGGCTACACCTTC.

This chain connects TRBV9 to TRBJ1-1, with D possibly matching TRBD1 (6 bases). The CDR3 is 16 amino acids. Trimming shortened V by 2 bases and J by 6 bases, and 20 bases separated the two germline ends. The V gene's germline CDR1 is SGDLS and CDR2 YYNGEE. The CDR3 DNA reads TGTGCCAGCAGCGTTTTGGGACAACCTAACATAGCTGAAGCTTTCTTT. Protein product: CASSVLGQPNIAEAFF.

The V and J genes are TRBV13 and TRBJ2-7; 7 nucleotides match TRBD1. From germline, CDR1 is PRHDT and CDR2 FYEKMQ (reference sequence). V was pared by 5 bases and J by 5 bases, with 9 bases of the junction left unmatched. The length of the CDR3 is 14 residues. CDR3: CASSPPTGPHEQYF. Written as DNA, the CDR3 is TGTGCCAGCAGCCCACCGACAGGGCCCCACGAGCAGTACTTC.

The genes are TRBV5-1 and TRBJ2-7; D might be TRBD2 (5 bases). V lost 3 bases, J lost 2 bases, and 9 bases lay in between. The CDR3 loop spans 13 amino acids. Germline V gene data show CDR1 as SGHRS and CDR2 as YFSETQ. The CDR3 nucleotides read TGCGCCAGCAGCTCACCCGGGGCCTACGAGCAGTACTTC. Protein: CASSSPGAYEQYF. The whole variable domain, filled in from reference TRBV5-1 and TRBJ2-7, reads KAGVTQTPRYLIKTRGQQVTLSCSPISGHRSVSWYQQTPGQGLQFLFEYFSETQRNKGNFPGRFSGRQFSNSRSEMNVSTLELGDSALYLCASSSPGAYEQYFGPGTRLTVT.

The chain couples TRBV6-6 to TRBJ2-7; 9 bases match TRBD2. Germline values: CDR1 MNHNY, CDR2 SVGAGI (reference sequence). J lost 4 bases, V lost 5 bases, and 9 bases had no gene match. The CDR3 sequence is 15 residues long. CDR3 nucleotide sequence: TGTGCCAGCAGTAACAATGCGGGAGGGGAGTACGAGCAGTACTTC. Its protein is CASSNNAGGEYEQYF.

J is TRBJ2-7 and V is TRBV6-6; perhaps TRBD2 as D (5 bases). The length of the CDR3 is 13 residues. The germline gives CDR1 MNHNY, CDR2 SVGAGI (reference sequence). Trimming shortened V by 0 bases and J by 12 bases, and 15 bases separated the two germline ends. The CDR3 here is CASSYSSGARAYF. As DNA, the CDR3 is TGTGCCAGCAGTTACTCGTCTGGTGCGAGGGCGTACTTC.